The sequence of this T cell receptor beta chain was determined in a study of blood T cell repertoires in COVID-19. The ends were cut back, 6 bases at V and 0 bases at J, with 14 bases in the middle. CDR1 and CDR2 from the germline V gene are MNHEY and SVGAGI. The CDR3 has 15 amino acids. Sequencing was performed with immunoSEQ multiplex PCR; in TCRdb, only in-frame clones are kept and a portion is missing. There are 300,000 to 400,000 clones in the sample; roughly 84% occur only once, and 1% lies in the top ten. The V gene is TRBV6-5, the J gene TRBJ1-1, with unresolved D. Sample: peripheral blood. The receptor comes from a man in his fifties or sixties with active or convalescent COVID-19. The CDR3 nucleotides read TGTGCCAGCAGCCGTCCTTCAGGCGTGAACACTGAAGCTTTCTTT. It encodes CASSRPSGVNTEAFF.